This paragraph reports one T cell receptor beta chain. This entry belongs to a study of cytomegalovirus exposure and HLA in healthy donors. The CDR3 has 17 amino acids. Germline CDR1 LGHNA, CDR2 YNFKEQ. V shed 1 base and J shed 5 bases, with 17 bases lying between them. It was with 60 Vbeta and 13 Jbeta primers that the PCR ran. The method was immunoSEQ multiplex PCR; TCRdb's version includes in-frame clones alone and lacks a portion of them. The sample yields under 150,000 clones, about three quarters seen once. The clonotype comes from a middle-aged man in good health and CMV-seropositive. Sample: PBMCs. The chain is built from TRBV4-2 and TRBJ2-2; D gene uncertain. The CDR3 DNA sequence: TGTGCCAGCAGCCAAGGTAGAAGCGCGCCTCCGACCGGGGAGCTGTTTTTT. Its protein is CASSQGRSAPPTGELFF.